Reported below is one T cell receptor (beta chain). This sample is part of a study of blood T cells in healthy people across ages. The CDR3 extends over 14 amino acids. The germline CDR1 and CDR2 sequences are SEHNR and FQNEAQ (reference sequence). V gave up 1 base and J gave up 8 bases, with 9 bases separating them. Through a sample-barcoded 5' primer and a J-beta primer mix, a second PCR was run for roughly 6 to 11 cycles. A template-switch adaptor containing 12 random nucleotides labeled each cDNA molecule. Via MiXCR, TCRdb re-called the 5' RACE reads, giving one row per CDR3 protein. Of 850,000 to 1,100,000 distinct CDR3 sequences listed, under 40% are singletons.

This TCR was sampled from a man aged 18 to 35 in good health. The sample was blood. The chain couples TRBV7-9 to TRBJ1-6; D is undetermined. The CDR3 loop reads CASSLERQDSPLHF. CDR3 sequence (DNA): TGTGCCAGCAGCTTAGAACGCCAGGATTCACCCCTCCACTTT.